This T cell receptor (beta chain) was captured by sequencing in a study of cytomegalovirus exposure and HLA in healthy donors. The CDR3 extends over 14 amino acids. CDR1 and CDR2 (germline): SGHRS, YFSETQ. The trim removed 4 bases at V and 6 bases at J, leaving 8 bases unmatched. Comments on this clone: Antigen: not known.

Broader study findings: Among TCR beta chains, those listed as cytomegalovirus-associated numbered more than 150. Sequencing probably produced one cluster of sequence variants that were highly shared. Another analysis was done later, and it associated 16,951 TCR beta sequences with HLA alleles at 0.05 false discovery rate. It was confirmed in vitro that three of the CMV-associated chains were specific for CMV antigens.

It was with 60 Vbeta and 13 Jbeta primers that the PCR ran. Libraries were prepared by immunoSEQ multiplex PCR; TCRdb keeps only in-frame clonotypes and omits some of them. The table has about 180,000 clones, around three quarters seen once; the top ten hold roughly 5%. The sample comprised PBMCs. The chain combines TRBV5-1 with TRBJ2-7, with 9 nucleotides matching TRBD1. This receptor was taken from a man aged 35-49 years in good health and CMV-seronegative. Written as DNA, the CDR3 is TGCGCCAGCAGCACACGTGACAGGGGGGCCGAGCAGTACTTC. Translating it yields CASSTRDRGAEQYF.